This T cell receptor beta chain was recorded in a study of cytomegalovirus exposure and HLA in healthy donors. Vbeta (60) and Jbeta (13) primers were used in the PCR. Assay: immunoSEQ multiplex PCR; the TCRdb copy retains only in-frame clones and omits some. The table shows 70,000 to 95,000 clones, with 65% to 85% occurring only once. The junction had 12 bases not matched to a gene; V was cut back by 4 bases and J by 9 bases. This CDR3 is built from 15 residues. Germline V CDR1 and CDR2: SGHRS, YFSETQ. This TCR was sampled from a man younger than 30 in good health and CMV-seronegative. J is TRBJ2-4 and V is TRBV5-1; 8 nucleotides agree with TRBD2. Source material: PBMCs. In nucleotides, the CDR3 is TGCGCCAGCAGCCCCTTAGAGGGACGGGGGGGCATTCAGTACTTC. Encoded protein: CASSPLEGRGGIQYF.